The 10 T cell receptor beta chains below were found in one sample sequenced in a study of shared clonotypes between healthy human individuals. Libraries were prepared by immunoSEQ multiplex PCR; TCRdb keeps only in-frame clonotypes and omits some of them. The sample includes approximately 2.5 million clones, roughly 92% seen only once; the top ten take about 0.13%. Material for sequencing was naive CD4+ T cells sorted from blood. Noted subset: CD45RA+ positively selected. The receptors stem from a young man in good health.

V is TRBV7-6 and J is TRBJ1-3, with 11 nucleotides matching TRBD1. With V trimmed by 6 bases and J by 4 bases, 11 bases remained unmatched. This CDR3 is built from 17 residues. Germline loops: CDR1 SGHVS, CDR2 FNYEAQ. The CDR3 sequence is CASSSGTGGMGGNTIYF. Here the CDR3 DNA reads TGTGCCAGCAGTTCCGGGACAGGGGGAATGGGAGGAAACACCATATATTTT.

The V and J genes are TRBV18 and TRBJ2-3; possible D gene TRBD1, 5 bases. The ends were cut back, 2 bases at V and 5 bases at J, with 8 bases in the middle. The CDR3 runs to 13 residues. Per germline, CDR1 KGHSH and CDR2 LQKENI. The CDR3 coding sequence is TGTGCCAGCTCACCAGGGGCACAAGATACGCAGTATTTT. Translating it yields CASSPGAQDTQYF. The variable domain in full, with the rest retrieved from reference TRBV18 and TRBJ2-3, is NAGVMQNPRHLVRRRGQEARLRCSPMKGHSHVYWYRQLPEEGLKFMVYLQKENIIDESGMPKERFSAEFPKEGPSILRIQQVVRGDSAAYFCASSPGAQDTQYFGPGTRLTVL.

The chain combines TRBV6-5 with TRBJ1-2, with TRBD1 as a possible D gene (5 bases). The CDR3 covers 14 residues. Trimming pared 5 bases from V and 5 bases from J, leaving 15 bases between. Looked up from germline, CDR1 is MNHEY and CDR2 is SVGAGI. The CDR3 nucleotides are TGTGCCAGCAGTGCTGGGGGTAGGGATTATGGCTACACCTTC. This sequence encodes CASSAGGRDYGYTF.

The V gene is TRBV10-3, the J gene TRBJ1-4; D is uncertain. Germline V gives CDR1 ENHRY, CDR2 SYGVKD. V lost 0 bases and J lost 8, with 10 bases in between. This CDR3 has 14 amino acids. For the CDR3, the DNA is TGTGCCATCAGTGAGTCAGGCGAAGACGAAAAACTGTTTTTT. Residues: CAISESGEDEKLFF.

As for this clone: Other DNA sequences in this specimen translate into the identical CDR3. V usage is TRBV6-5 and J usage is TRBJ1-2; 8 bases line up with TRBD1. V lost 1 base, J lost 7 bases, and 8 bases stayed unmatched. CDR3 length: 15 residues. Germline CDR1 reads MNHEY; CDR2 reads SVGAGI. DNA for the CDR3: TGTGCCAGCAGTTACTTGGTGCAGGGGGCGGGTGGCTACACCTTC. Its translation is CASSYLVQGAGGYTF.

This rearrangement joins TRBV11-3 to TRBJ2-1; 7 bases agree with TRBD1. V lost 5 bases, J lost 7 bases, and 8 bases stayed unmatched. CDR1 and CDR2 from the germline V gene are SGHNT and YENEEA. The CDR3 is made up of 14 amino acids. CDR3 protein: CASSLGGGLNEQFF. The CDR3 DNA sequence: TGTGCCAGCAGCCTAGGGGGCGGGCTGAATGAGCAGTTCTTC.

The chain combines TRBV5-4 with TRBJ2-2, with 8 bases that match TRBD1. Looked up from germline, CDR1 is SGHNT and CDR2 is YYREEE (reference sequence). V shed 4 bases and J 0 bases; nucleotides not matched to a gene: 2. This CDR3 has 15 amino acids. For the CDR3, the DNA is TGTGCCAGCAGCCCGGGACAGGCGAACACCGGGGAGCTGTTTTTT. Translation: CASSPGQANTGELFF.

The J gene is TRBJ2-3, the V gene TRBV11-2, with 7 bases lining up with TRBD2. There are 15 residues in the CDR3. Germline CDR1 and CDR2: SGHAT and FQNNGV. The V segment lost 5 bases and the J segment 5 bases; nucleotides outside the gene matches: 10. For the CDR3, the DNA is TGTGCCAGCAGCCCACGACTAGCCGCTGGAGATACGCAGTATTTT. Its translation is CASSPRLAAGDTQYF.

This rearrangement joins TRBV19 to TRBJ2-6; D might be TRBD1 (5 bases). Trimming pared 3 bases from V and 0 bases from J, leaving 12 bases between. The CDR3 is 17 residues long. Germline V lookup: CDR1 LNHDA, CDR2 SQIVND (reference sequence). The CDR3 loop is CASSMVRVSSGANVLTF. The CDR3 DNA reads as TGTGCCAGTAGTATGGTCAGGGTTAGCTCTGGGGCCAACGTCCTGACTTTC.

The chain joins TRBV5-1 to TRBJ2-3; TRBD1 aligns across 9 bases. The CDR3 is 17 residues long. With V trimmed by 3 bases and J by 5 bases, 13 bases remained unmatched. Per germline, CDR1 SGHRS and CDR2 YFSETQ. CDR3 residues: CASSSFSQGAHGDTQYF. The CDR3 DNA reads TGCGCCAGCAGCTCTTTCTCACAGGGGGCACATGGAGATACGCAGTATTTT. Filled out from reference TRBV5-1 and TRBJ2-3, the complete variable domain reads KAGVTQTPRYLIKTRGQQVTLSCSPISGHRSVSWYQQTPGQGLQFLFEYFSETQRNKGNFPGRFSGRQFSNSRSEMNVSTLELGDSALYLCASSSFSQGAHGDTQYFGPGTRLTVL.